Below are 24 T cell receptor beta chains sequenced from a single sample in a study of T cells after somatic rescue of genetic block (dated by TCRdb to the early 2020s). Libraries came from the immunoSEQ multiplex PCR assay. TCRdb provides this immuneACCESS table in a form limited to in-frame rearrangements. Some clones are lacking; in checked studies, under half of them reflect an unresolved V gene, and why the rest are absent is not known. The sample yields approximately 67,000 clones; about 90% were counted once. Around 3% of the sample is held by the ten biggest clonotypes. Sequences were obtained from peripheral blood mononuclear cells (PBMCs). All receptors come from a man between 40 and 49 years old.

The CDR3 bases are TGTGCCAGTATAGCGGGGCATGAAGCTTTCTTT. This encodes CASIAGHEAFF. J is TRBJ1-1 and V is TRBV19, with D possibly matching TRBD1 (5 bases). The CDR3 totals 11 residues. Trimming removed 7 bases from V and 7 bases from J, with 10 bases in between. Per the germline V gene, CDR1 is LNHDA and CDR2 is SQIVND (reference sequence).

The rearrangement uses TRBV5-6 and TRBJ2-5, with 9 bases that match TRBD2. Germline CDR1 is SGHDT and CDR2 is YYEEEE. This CDR3 comprises 16 residues. V lost 4 bases to trimming and J lost 7 bases; unmatched junction nucleotides: 14. The CDR3 DNA reads as TGTGCCAGCAGCCCCGACGCGGGAGGGCCGGGTTGGACCCAGTACTTC. Its protein product is CASSPDAGGPGWTQYF.

This rearrangement joins TRBV19 to TRBJ1-1; D gene ambiguous. CDR1 and CDR2 from the germline V gene are LNHDA and SQIVND (reference sequence). The V and J ends lost 1 base and 6 bases respectively, with 9 bases between them. The CDR3 sequence is 13 residues long. Here the CDR3 DNA reads TGTGCCAGTAGTATAGTCCTGAGGGCTGAAGCTTTCTTT. Its protein is CASSIVLRAEAFF.

The chain uses TRBV7-9 and TRBJ2-2; no definite D call. The length of the CDR3 is 11 residues. Germline lookup yields CDR1 SEHNR and CDR2 FQNEAQ (reference sequence). V was cut by 6 bases and J by 5 bases, with 4 bases left in between. CDR3 sequence (DNA): TGTGCCAGCAGTTCAACCGGGGAGCTGTTTTTT. The encoded protein is CASSSTGELFF. The full variable domain, rest sourced from reference TRBV7-9 and TRBJ2-2, is DTGVSQNPRHKITKRGQNVTFRCDPISEHNRLYWYRQTLGQGPEFLTYFQNEAQLEKSRLLSDRFSAERPKGSFSTLEIQRTEQGDSAMYLCASSSTGELFFGEGSRLTVL.

The rearrangement uses TRBV4-2 and TRBJ2-1; 8 bases are shared with TRBD1. CDR1 is LGHNA and CDR2 is YNFKEQ in the germline V gene. The CDR3 loop spans 18 amino acids. V was pared by 0 bases and J by 7 bases, with 14 bases of the junction left unmatched. The CDR3 here is CASSQDRGQGPSTNEQFF. The CDR3, as DNA: TGTGCCAGCAGCCAAGATCGAGGACAGGGACCCTCTACAAATGAGCAGTTCTTC.

The chain has TRBV5-6 and TRBJ2-5, with no clear D. TRBJ2-7 matches the DNA end more closely, so the J call is doubtful. The CDR3 has 14 residues. CDR1 is SGHDT and CDR2 is YYEEEE in the germline V gene. CDR3 protein: CASSRGRITYEQYF. The CDR3 bases are TGTGCCAGCAGCAGAGGACGGATTACCTACGAGCAGTACTTC.

This sequence joins TRBV15 and TRBJ2-7; 10 bases line up with TRBD1. Losses at the gene ends were 1 base for V and 5 bases for J; bases not matched to a gene: 8. Germline assignment: CDR1 LNHNV and CDR2 YYDKDF (reference sequence). The CDR3 runs to 16 residues. CDR3 coding DNA: TGTGCCACCAGCAGAGGGGTTGACAGGGGGCGAAACGAGCAGTACTTC. Its translation: CATSRGVDRGRNEQYF.

The chain combines TRBV28 with TRBJ2-7, with 11 bases lining up with TRBD1. This CDR3 is 16 amino acids long. Germline assignment: CDR1 MDHEN and CDR2 SYDVKM. J was trimmed by 4 bases and V by 1 base; bases with no gene match: 6. CDR3 sequence reads: CASSLSGTGGQYEQYF. In DNA, the CDR3 is TGTGCCAGCAGTTTATCGGGGACAGGGGGGCAATACGAGCAGTACTTC.

This chain connects TRBV10-3 to TRBJ1-5, with D perhaps TRBD1 (6 bases). CDR1 ENHRY and CDR2 SYGVKD come from the germline V gene. This CDR3 has 13 residues. Trimming stripped 10 bases from V and 7 bases from J, with 17 bases between. CDR3 residues: CATQGQGKQPQHF. DNA of the CDR3: TGTGCCACCCAGGGGCAGGGGAAACAGCCCCAGCATTTT.

The chain links TRBV30 to TRBJ2-7; 7 bases agree with TRBD1. From germline, CDR1 is GTSNPN and CDR2 SVGIG (reference sequence). V was pared by 3 bases and J by 2 bases, with 7 bases of the junction left unmatched. The CDR3 extends over 14 amino acids. CDR3 loop: CAWRISGTAYEQYF. The CDR3 nucleotides read TGTGCCTGGAGGATATCCGGGACAGCCTACGAGCAGTACTTC. Full variable domain (remainder filled in from reference TRBV30 and TRBJ2-7): SQTIHQWPATLVQPVGSPLSLECTVEGTSNPNLYWYRQAAGRGLQLLFYSVGIGQISSEVPQNLSASRPQDRQFILSSKKLLLSDSGFYLCAWRISGTAYEQYFGPGTRLTVT.

This chain uses TRBV19 with TRBJ1-6; 8 bases are shared with TRBD1. Per germline, CDR1 LNHDA and CDR2 SQIVND (reference sequence). This CDR3 has 15 amino acids. V trimming: 8 bases; J trimming: 2 bases; junction bases outside the gene matches: 5. The CDR3 region has the DNA TGTGCCAGTCGACAGGGGACGACCTATAATTCACCCCTCCACTTT. It specifies CASRQGTTYNSPLHF. Complete variable domain (other parts from reference TRBV19 and TRBJ1-6): DGGITQSPKYLFRKEGQNVTLSCEQNLNHDAMYWYRQDPGQGLRLIYYSQIVNDFQKGDIAEGYSVSREKKESFPLTVTSAQKNPTAFYLCASRQGTTYNSPLHFGNGTRLTVT.

The J gene is TRBJ1-2, the V gene TRBV13; D gene ambiguous. This CDR3 is 13 amino acids long. The germline CDR1 and CDR2 sequences are PRHDT and FYEKMQ (reference sequence). V shed 5 bases and J shed 1 base, with 8 bases lying between them. As DNA, the CDR3 is TGTGCCAGCAGCATGGAGAATAACTATGGCTACACCTTC. It codes for CASSMENNYGYTF.

CDR3 DNA sequence: TGTGCCAGCAGCTCGGCCGGGACTAGCGGGAGGCAGTACTTC. The encoded protein is CASSSAGTSGRQYF. This chain links TRBV7-2 with TRBJ2-5; the match to TRBD2 covers 15 bases. The CDR3 has 14 amino acids. Germline V gene lookup returns CDR1 SGHTA and CDR2 FQGNSA. V lost 4 bases, J lost 11 bases, and 5 bases stayed unmatched.

The chain combines TRBV5-1 with TRBJ2-1, with 10 bases that match TRBD2. The CDR3 has 16 amino acids. Germline CDR1 reads SGHRS; CDR2 reads YFSETQ. V shed 1 base, J shed 4 bases, and the junction held 5 bases outside the gene matches. The CDR3 is CASSLPQLAGYNEQFF. The CDR3 DNA is TGCGCCAGCAGCTTGCCGCAACTAGCGGGGTACAATGAGCAGTTCTTC.

This sequence joins TRBV18 and TRBJ1-6; weak D call: TRBD1 (5 bases). V was cut by 3 bases and J by 0 bases, with 9 bases left in between. Germline loops: CDR1 KGHSH, CDR2 LQKENI. The CDR3 sequence is 16 residues long. CDR3 region: CASSPGGSSYNSPLHF. The CDR3 coding sequence is TGTGCCAGCTCACCGGGGGGAAGCTCCTATAATTCACCCCTCCACTTT. Filled out from reference TRBV18 and TRBJ1-6, the complete variable domain reads NAGVMQNPRHLVRRRGQEARLRCSPMKGHSHVYWYRQLPEEGLKFMVYLQKENIIDESGMPKERFSAEFPKEGPSILRIQQVVRGDSAAYFCASSPGGSSYNSPLHFGNGTRLTVT.

The rearrangement uses TRBV18 and TRBJ2-1, with D perhaps matching TRBD2 (6 bases). Germline CDR1 KGHSH, CDR2 LQKENI. The CDR3 is made up of 15 amino acids. Deletions cut 6 bases from V and 4 bases from J, with 16 bases between. The CDR3, as DNA: TGTGCCAGCTCGAGTTCGATAGCGGATTACAATGAGCAGTTCTTC. It is translated as CASSSSIADYNEQFF.

V usage is TRBV13 and J usage is TRBJ1-4; TRBD1 is a possible D gene (6 bases). This CDR3 comprises 13 residues. V lost 7 bases, J lost 7 bases, and 13 bases lay in between. Germline CDR1 reads PRHDT; CDR2 reads FYEKMQ (reference sequence). As DNA, the CDR3 is TGTGCCAGCACCTCGGGGGCGGGTGAAAAACTGTTTTTT. As protein: CASTSGAGEKLFF.

The genes are TRBV5-1 and TRBJ2-3; D gene uncertain. V was shortened by 1 base and J by 0 bases, with 6 bases between the two germline ends. The CDR3 length is 14 residues. Germline-derived CDR1 and CDR2 are SGHRS and YFSETQ. CDR3 coding DNA: TGCGCCAGCAGCTTGCAACCTAGCACAGATACGCAGTATTTT. It translates to CASSLQPSTDTQYF.

This chain connects TRBV29-1 to TRBJ2-3; 10 nucleotides align to TRBD1. V was pared by 7 bases and J by 4 bases, with 11 bases of the junction left unmatched. Germline V lookup: CDR1 SQVTM, CDR2 ANQGSEA. The length of the CDR3 is 15 residues. The CDR3 is CSASFRDRGPDTQYF. DNA of the CDR3: TGCAGCGCAAGTTTCCGGGACAGGGGACCAGATACGCAGTATTTT.

The chain is built from TRBV2 and TRBJ1-1, with TRBD1 as a possible D gene (6 bases). The germline CDR1 and CDR2 sequences are SNHLY and FYNNEI. The germline V and J ends were trimmed by 9 bases and 4 bases, with 12 bases remaining between them. This CDR3 has 12 residues. The CDR3 loop is CARAGAGTEAFF. The DNA for the CDR3 is TGTGCCAGGGCGGGGGCAGGCACTGAAGCTTTCTTT.

Written as DNA, the CDR3 is TGTGCCAGCAGCGGGAGACTAGCGGGGGGCTCAGATACGCAGTATTTT. Protein product: CASSGRLAGGSDTQYF. The rearrangement uses TRBV9 and TRBJ2-3; the match to TRBD2 covers 13 bases. Germline CDR1 and CDR2: SGDLS and YYNGEE. After removal of 3 bases from V and 4 bases from J, the junction contained 5 bases not matched to a gene. There are 16 residues in the CDR3.

The chain joins TRBV6-5 to TRBJ2-7; 7 nucleotides agree with TRBD1. The CDR3 runs to 13 residues. CDR1 is MNHEY and CDR2 is SVGAGI in the germline V gene. Losses at the gene ends were 6 bases for V and 2 bases for J; bases not matched to a gene: 4. The CDR3 here is CASSRDRAYEQYF. In DNA form, the CDR3 reads TGTGCCAGCAGCCGGGACAGAGCCTACGAGCAGTACTTC.

This chain joins TRBV27 and TRBJ2-1; 8 nucleotides align to TRBD1. Trimming cost V 6 bases and J 4 bases; bases outside gene matches: 5. Germline V lookup: CDR1 MNHEY, CDR2 SMNVEV (reference sequence). The CDR3 consists of 14 residues. The CDR3 reads CASRTGGSYNEQFF. The CDR3 nucleotides are TGTGCCAGCAGAACAGGGGGGTCTTACAATGAGCAGTTCTTC.

The chain links TRBV19 to TRBJ2-6; possible D gene TRBD1, 5 bases. CDR3 length: 14 amino acids. Trimming cost V 8 bases and J 0 bases, with 8 bases left between them. CDR1 LNHDA and CDR2 SQIVND come from the germline V gene (reference sequence). CDR3 sequence reads: CASGQGSGANVLTF. Written as DNA, the CDR3 is TGTGCCAGTGGTCAGGGCTCTGGGGCCAACGTCCTGACTTTC.